This entry lists 12 T cell receptor beta chains sequenced from one sample in a study of Ad26.COV2.S vaccination and SARS-CoV-2 variants. Indicated treatment: 15 to 20 received Ad26.COV2.S at low or high dose, single or two shots; about 5 received placebo; per-sample allocation not given. Vaccine and placebo recipients were sampled on day 63 after the first injection. Only in-frame clones appear in the TCRdb table, and some are missing; sequencing was by immunoSEQ multiplex PCR. The sample includes 300,000 to 400,000 clones, 88% of them seen just once. Specimen: peripheral blood, collected in a trial of Ad26.COV2.S vaccine versus placebo. These receptors originate from a person aged 18 to 65 who received the Ad26.COV2.S COVID-19 vaccine or a placebo.

The chain links TRBV7-2 to TRBJ1-6; no firm D call. Trimming pared 4 bases from V and 14 bases from J, leaving 15 bases between. Germline CDR1 is SGHTA and CDR2 is FQGNSA. The length of the CDR3 is 13 residues. The CDR3 coding sequence is TGTGCCAGCAGCTCGCGTTCCGGGCCGGCCCTCCACTTT. Residues: CASSSRSGPALHF.

This rearrangement joins TRBV5-4 to TRBJ2-5; TRBD1 aligns across 7 bases. CDR3 length: 16 residues. The germline V gene encodes CDR1 SGHNT and CDR2 YYREEE (reference sequence). V gave up 4 bases and J gave up 0 bases; unmatched junction bases: 9. This chain's CDR3 is CASSRPGQVYQETQYF. The CDR3 DNA sequence: TGTGCCAGCAGCCGTCCCGGACAGGTGTACCAAGAGACCCAGTACTTC.

This clone was found a few times. V gene TRBV6-2 or TRBV6-3 combines with J gene TRBJ2-1, with TRBD1 as a possible D gene (5 bases). Trimming pared 5 bases from V and 5 bases from J, leaving 7 bases between. Germline-derived CDR1 and CDR2 are MNHEY and SVGEGT. The CDR3 has 12 amino acids. The CDR3 here is CASSPTDNEQFF. DNA of the CDR3: TGTGCCAGCAGTCCGACAGACAATGAGCAGTTCTTC.

This clone was recorded once. The chain carries TRBV7-2 and TRBJ2-6; D is ambiguous. CDR1 SGHTA and CDR2 FQGNSA come from the germline V gene. Trimming pared 8 bases from V and 0 bases from J, leaving 8 bases between. This CDR3 spans 14 amino acids. In DNA form, the CDR3 reads TGTGCCAGCCCCTCCCCCTCTGGGGCCAACGTCCTGACTTTC. Translated, it gives CASPSPSGANVLTF.

The V and J genes are TRBV24-1 and TRBJ2-1, with 10 bases identical to TRBD1. The germline gives CDR1 KGHDR, CDR2 SFDVKD. The CDR3 covers 16 residues. The trim removed 5 bases at V and 5 bases at J, leaving 8 bases unmatched. CDR3 sequence: CATSASGTGADNEQFF. Written as DNA, the CDR3 is TGTGCCACCAGTGCCTCCGGGACAGGGGCGGACAATGAGCAGTTCTTC.

The chain has TRBV14 and TRBJ1-4; weak D call: TRBD1 (5 bases). The CDR3 sequence is 13 residues long. The V end was cut by 4 bases, the J end by 7 bases, with 10 bases between. Looked up from germline, CDR1 is SGHDN and CDR2 is FVKESK. CDR3 protein: CASSRGAGEKLFF. Here the CDR3 DNA reads TGTGCCAGCAGCCGGGGCGCGGGTGAAAAACTGTTTTTT. Full variable domain (outside the CDR3, taken from reference TRBV14 and TRBJ1-4): EAGVTQFPSHSVIEKGQTVTLRCDPISGHDNLYWYRRVMGKEIKFLLHFVKESKQDESGMPNNRFLAERTGGTYSTLKVQPAELEDSGVYFCASSRGAGEKLFFGSGTQLSVL.

The chain recombines TRBV6-5 with TRBJ2-1, with D hard to call. The CDR3 consists of 11 residues. With 6 bases removed from V and 10 bases from J, the gap between germline ends came to 10 bases. Germline values: CDR1 MNHEY, CDR2 SVGAGI. CDR3 sequence reads: CASRIFLEQFF. As DNA, the CDR3 is TGTGCCAGCAGAATTTTTTTGGAGCAGTTCTTC.

The CDR3 region has the DNA TGTGCCAGCAGCTTAACAGGGGGGGAAGAGACCCAGTACTTC. It yields the protein CASSLTGGEETQYF. The chain has TRBV5-4 and TRBJ2-5; D might be TRBD1 (8 bases). The germline V gene has CDR1 SGHNT and CDR2 YYREEE (reference sequence). Trimming cost V 2 bases and J 3 bases, with 11 bases left between them. The length of the CDR3 is 14 residues.

This clone has only a few counts. V and J are TRBV28 and TRBJ1-1; D perhaps matches TRBD1 (6 bases). Germline loops: CDR1 MDHEN, CDR2 SYDVKM. V lost 3 bases and J lost 0, with 14 bases in between. The CDR3 is made up of 16 amino acids. The CDR3 DNA is TGTGCCAGCAGTTTTTTAGAGGGGGAGGTGAACACTGAAGCTTTCTTT. This gives the protein CASSFLEGEVNTEAFF.

This rearrangement joins TRBV6-5 to TRBJ1-2, with D uncertain. The germline CDR1 and CDR2 sequences are MNHEY and SVGAGI. The CDR3 extends over 14 amino acids. Trimming removed 6 bases from V and 2 bases from J, with 13 bases in between. CDR3 bases: TGTGCCAGCAGGCTTGGCCTCGGAAACTATGGCTACACCTTC. Translated, it gives CASRLGLGNYGYTF.

The chain has TRBV3-1 (or the pseudogene TRBV3-2) and TRBJ1-6; possibly TRBD1 for D (6 bases). Germline V CDR1 and CDR2: LGHDT, YNNKEL (reference sequence). The CDR3 is 14 amino acids. Trimming took 1 base from V and 11 from J, leaving 12 bases between them. Written as DNA, the CDR3 is TGTGCCAGCAGCCAAGTCCAGGGGTCTACACCCCTCCACTTT. Its protein is CASSQVQGSTPLHF.

V gene TRBV7-2 combines with J gene TRBJ2-3; D is unresolved. CDR3 size: 17 residues. The germline V and J ends were trimmed by 5 bases and 3 bases, with 21 bases remaining between them. Germline CDR1 and CDR2: SGHTA and FQGNSA. The CDR3 coding sequence is TGTGCCAGCAGCGCCTTAGGACGGCGCGGTTTTACAGATACGCAGTATTTT. Protein: CASSALGRRGFTDTQYF.